This entry is about one T cell receptor (beta chain). Its antigen is unidentified. The junction and the germline gene differ at one end; a read error may be behind it. This specimen belongs to a study of T cells in Graves' hyperthyroidism and ophthalmopathy. Overall study context: Blood was drawn when the patient was first diagnosed and still untreated. Study-wide findings and caveats: Blood also showed most of the thyroid clonotypes that were expanded above 0.001. The model anticipated ophthalmopathy a median approximately six months pre-onset.

Germline V CDR1 and CDR2: GTSNPN, SVGIG (reference sequence). CDR3 size: 14 residues. On the basis of clinical symptoms, serum thyroxine and TRAb, thyroid ultrasound and orbital computed tomography, diagnoses were made. Researchers took RNA transcripts and amplified the TCR beta CDR3 regions from them. HTBI primers were employed in a first-round RT-PCR of the TCR CDR3. In TCRdb, the multiplex PCR reads were re-called with MiXCR into one record per CDR3 protein. The data contain 400,000 or so distinct CDR3 sequences, about 15% of them singletons. The sequencing sample was made of blood. The rearrangement joins TRBV30 to TRBJ1-5; D remains ambiguous. The receptor was derived from a woman aged 30 to 39 with Graves' ophthalmopathy. The CDR3 coding sequence is TGTGTCTGGAGTCAGAACTACATGGGTCAGCCCCAGCATTTT. Its protein is CVWSQNYMGQPQHF.